One and the same sample provided the 18 T cell receptor beta chains below, sequenced in a study of T cells in Graves' hyperthyroidism and ophthalmopathy. RNA transcripts gave rise to amplified TCR beta CDR3 regions. A set of HTBI primers served as the primers for a first-round RT-PCR of the TCR CDR3. TCRdb itself ran the multiplex PCR reads through MiXCR, one entry per CDR3 protein. The repertoire holds 300,000 to 500,000 distinct CDR3 sequences, 14% to 15% seen once, with approximately 30% in the top ten. The sample taken for sequencing was blood. The origin of the receptors is a woman in her 30s with Graves' hyperthyroidism.

The sample holds many counts of this clonotype. The chain joins TRBV3-1 to TRBJ2-3; 9 bases align to TRBD2. The junction had 5 bases not matched to a gene; V was cut back by 0 bases and J by 4 bases. This CDR3 has 16 amino acids. Germline V gene sequence: CDR1 LGHDT, CDR2 YNNKEL (reference sequence). CDR3 nucleotides: TGTGCCAGCAGCCAAGAGGGAGAGCGGGGGGCAGATACGCAGTATTTT. Its protein is CASSQEGERGADTQYF.

This clonotype was detected ten times or more. The genes are TRBV3-1 and TRBJ2-1; D perhaps matches TRBD1 (6 bases). The CDR3 has 15 residues. Trimming took 0 bases from V and 7 from J, leaving 13 bases between them. Germline assignment: CDR1 LGHDT and CDR2 YNNKEL (reference sequence). The CDR3 loop reads CASSQERVRGNEQFF. CDR3 coding DNA: TGTGCCAGCAGCCAAGAGAGAGTGAGGGGGAATGAGCAGTTCTTC.

The rearrangement joins TRBV19 to TRBJ2-3, with TRBD2 identical over 9 bases. V lost 4 bases and J lost 5; bases outside the gene matches: 4. This CDR3 is built from 14 residues. Germline-derived CDR1 and CDR2 are LNHDA and SQIVND (reference sequence). CDR3 nucleotide sequence: TGTGCCAGTAGTAGCGGGAGGGAAGAAGATACGCAGTATTTT. This encodes CASSSGREEDTQYF.

This clonotype turned up a few times. The CDR3 DNA sequence: TGTGCCAGCAGCCAACTAACCGGGGAGCTGTTTTTT. Amino acids: CASSQLTGELFF. V and J are TRBV3-1 and TRBJ2-2; no clear D gene. Germline assignment: CDR1 LGHDT and CDR2 YNNKEL (reference sequence). This CDR3 is built from 12 residues. The germline V and J ends were trimmed by 2 bases and 5 bases, with 3 bases remaining between them. Full variable domain (missing parts from reference TRBV3-1 and TRBJ2-2): DTAVSQTPKYLVTQMGNDKSIKCEQNLGHDTMYWYKQDSKKFLKIMFSYNNKELIINETVPNRFSPKSPDKAHLNLHINSLELGDSAVYFCASSQLTGELFFGEGSRLTVL.

This rearrangement joins TRBV12-3 or TRBV12-4 to TRBJ1-4, with a weak D call TRBD1 (6 bases). Trimming stripped 6 bases from V and 3 bases from J, with 11 bases between. The CDR3 covers 14 residues. This CDR3 is CASSLDSSNEKLFF. As DNA, the CDR3 is TGTGCCAGCAGCTTGGACAGTTCTAATGAAAAACTGTTTTTT.

This clonotype was observed many times. The chain combines TRBV20-1 with TRBJ2-7; 11 bases map to TRBD2. Germline trimming cut 3 bases from V and 0 bases from J; bases unmatched to any gene: 4. From germline, CDR1 is DFQATT and CDR2 SNEGSKA (reference sequence). The CDR3 spans 15 residues. The CDR3 loop reads CSARGTSGSSYEQYF. The CDR3 DNA reads as TGCAGTGCTAGGGGGACTAGCGGTTCCTCCTACGAGCAGTACTTC.

This chain links TRBV11-2 with TRBJ2-1, with 8 bases fitting TRBD2. The CDR3 is 15 residues long. V dropped 0 bases and J dropped 6; count of bases not matched to a gene: 4. Per germline, CDR1 SGHAT and CDR2 FQNNGV. The CDR3 region is CASSLEGGRSNEQFF. The CDR3 DNA follows: TGTGCCAGCAGCTTAGAGGGCGGGAGGAGCAATGAGCAGTTCTTC.

This clonotype was recorded many times. This sequence joins TRBV6-2 or TRBV6-3 and TRBJ2-1, with D possibly being TRBD1 or TRBD2 (5 bases each). This CDR3 contains 12 residues. V lost 4 bases, J lost 10 bases, and 11 bases lay in between. From germline, CDR1 is MNHEY and CDR2 SVGEGT. This CDR3 is CASSSLGDEQFF. Written as DNA, the CDR3 is TGTGCCAGCAGTTCCCTGGGGGACGAGCAGTTCTTC.

The CDR3 region has the DNA TGTGCCACCAGCAGAGAGGGACTAGCGGGAGCCTACGAGCAGTACTTC. This translates into CATSREGLAGAYEQYF. This chain links TRBV15 with TRBJ2-7; 14 nucleotides align to TRBD2. The V gene's germline CDR1 is LNHNV and CDR2 YYDKDF (reference sequence). The CDR3 extends over 16 amino acids. The trim removed 0 bases at V and 2 bases at J, leaving 0 bases unmatched.

There are many counts of this clonotype. V is TRBV27 and J is TRBJ2-3; D not certain. This CDR3 has 16 residues. Trimming removed 0 bases from V and 2 bases from J, with 12 bases in between. Germline lookup yields CDR1 MNHEY and CDR2 SMNVEV (reference sequence). CDR3: CASSLSGGAPTDTQYF. The DNA for the CDR3 is TGTGCCAGCAGTTTATCCGGCGGCGCGCCCACAGATACGCAGTATTTT.

This clonotype occurred many times. The genes are TRBV11-2 and TRBJ2-1, with 10 bases that match TRBD2. Germline V gene sequence: CDR1 SGHAT, CDR2 FQNNGV. The CDR3 is 15 residues long. The V gene end was trimmed by 0 bases and the J gene end by 9 bases; junction bases not matched to a gene: 5. CDR3 amino acids: CASSLEPSGSAEQFF. CDR3 sequence (DNA): TGTGCCAGCAGCTTAGAACCTAGCGGGAGTGCTGAGCAGTTCTTC.

At least ten counts were recorded for this clonotype. V and J are TRBV30 and TRBJ2-2; 14 positions agree with TRBD2. Unmatched junction bases numbered 12, after V lost 3 bases and J lost 6 bases. This CDR3 contains 18 residues. Germline-derived CDR1 and CDR2 are GTSNPN and SVGIG (reference sequence). This CDR3 reads CAWSTHTSTSGRAGELFF. The CDR3 DNA sequence: TGTGCCTGGAGCACCCACACTTCGACTAGCGGGAGGGCCGGGGAGCTGTTTTTT.

This clonotype was recorded a few times. CDR3 sequence: CASLGADQETQYF. In DNA form, the CDR3 reads TGTGCCAGCCTTGGGGCAGATCAAGAGACCCAGTACTTC. This chain links TRBV28 with TRBJ2-5; tentative D call: TRBD1 (5 bases). The CDR3 runs 13 residues. V was cut by 8 bases and J by 2 bases, with 12 bases left in between. CDR1 is MDHEN and CDR2 is SYDVKM in the germline V gene.

In its sample, this clonotype was seen many times. This rearrangement joins TRBV7-9 to TRBJ2-7; 12 nucleotides align to TRBD2. Germline lookup yields CDR1 SEHNR and CDR2 FQNEAQ (reference sequence). The CDR3 is 16 residues long. J gave up 2 bases and V 3 bases, and 5 bases lay outside the gene matches. The chain's CDR3 is CASSFATSGRPYEQYF. CDR3 DNA: TGTGCCAGCAGCTTCGCCACTAGCGGGAGGCCCTACGAGCAGTACTTC. Full variable domain (remainder filled in from reference TRBV7-9 and TRBJ2-7): DTGVSQNPRHKITKRGQNVTFRCDPISEHNRLYWYRQTLGQGPEFLTYFQNEAQLEKSRLLSDRFSAERPKGSFSTLEIQRTEQGDSAMYLCASSFATSGRPYEQYFGPGTRLTVT.

This clonotype has just a few counts. V usage is TRBV10-3 and J usage is TRBJ1-1; 7 nucleotides align to TRBD1. The J segment lost 0 bases and the V segment lost 6 bases, leaving 7 bases of the junction unmatched. Germline CDR1 ENHRY, CDR2 SYGVKD. CDR3 length: 15 residues. The CDR3 reads CAIRGSGTVNTEAFF. The CDR3 DNA follows: TGTGCCATCAGGGGGAGCGGGACAGTGAACACTGAAGCTTTCTTT.

In this sample, this clonotype turned up many times. The chain joins TRBV28 to TRBJ2-7, with TRBD1 identical over 9 bases. The junction had 9 bases not matched to a gene; V was cut back by 6 bases and J by 6 bases. Per the germline V gene, CDR1 is MDHEN and CDR2 is SYDVKM. The CDR3 is 14 amino acids. CDR3 nucleotide sequence: TGTGCCAGCAGCTATGGACAGGGGAGCGGCGAGCAGTACTTC. It translates to CASSYGQGSGEQYF. Combining the CDR3 with reference TRBV28 and TRBJ2-7 gives the whole variable domain DVKVTQSSRYLVKRTGEKVFLECVQDMDHENMFWYRQDPGLGLRLIYFSYDVKMKEKGDIPEGYSVSREKKERFSLILESASTNQTSMYLCASSYGQGSGEQYFGPGTRLTVT.

This clonotype was counted ten times or more. The V and J genes are TRBV12-3 or TRBV12-4 and TRBJ1-5; no definite D call. The CDR3 totals 12 residues. Trimming took off 4 bases at V and 5 bases at J, with 6 bases between the two ends. Written as DNA, the CDR3 is TGTGCCAGCAGTTCGCTAGATCAGCCCCAGCATTTT. It encodes CASSSLDQPQHF.

The CDR3 bases are TGTGCCAGCTACCCAACACCGGGACAGGGGTTCTACGAGCAGTACTTC. Its protein product is CASYPTPGQGFYEQYF. The chain couples TRBV6-1 to TRBJ2-7, with 10 bases lining up with TRBD1. The CDR3 is made up of 16 amino acids. Germline lookup yields CDR1 MNHNS and CDR2 SASEGT. Trimming cost V 8 bases and J 3 bases; bases outside gene matches: 13.